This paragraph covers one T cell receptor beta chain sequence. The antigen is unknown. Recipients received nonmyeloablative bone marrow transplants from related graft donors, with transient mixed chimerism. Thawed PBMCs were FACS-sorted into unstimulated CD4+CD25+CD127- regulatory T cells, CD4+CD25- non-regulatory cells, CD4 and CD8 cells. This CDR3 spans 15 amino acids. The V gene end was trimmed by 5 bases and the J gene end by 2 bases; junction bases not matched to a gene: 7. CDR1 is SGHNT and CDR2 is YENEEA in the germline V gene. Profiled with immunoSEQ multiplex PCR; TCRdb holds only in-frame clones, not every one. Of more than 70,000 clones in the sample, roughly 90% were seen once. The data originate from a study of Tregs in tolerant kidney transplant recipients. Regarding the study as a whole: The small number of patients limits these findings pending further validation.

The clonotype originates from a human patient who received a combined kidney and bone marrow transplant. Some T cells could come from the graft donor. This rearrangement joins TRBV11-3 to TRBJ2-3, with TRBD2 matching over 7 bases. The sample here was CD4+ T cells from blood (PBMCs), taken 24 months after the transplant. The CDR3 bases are TGTGCCAGCAGCACAGGACTAGTTGTCACAGATACGCAGTATTTT. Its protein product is CASSTGLVVTDTQYF.